The T cell receptor beta chain under discussion was sequenced for a study of CD8+CD57+ T cells in acquired aplastic anemia. For sequencing, patients were chosen who had shown expansion of CD8+CD57+ cells by flow cytometry. As a group, the patients uniformly had severe acquired aplastic anemia. Germline V CDR1 and CDR2: SNHLY, FYNNEI. V lost 3 bases and J lost 13, with 16 bases in between. This CDR3 region has 14 residues. The template used for profiling TCR beta VDJ and CDR3 was genomic DNA. TCRdb ran MiXCR on the reads and lists one entry per CDR3 protein. The profile shows 150,000 or so distinct CDR3 sequences, 48% of them singletons.

Material: sorted CD4+, CD8+, or CD8+CD57+ T cells (not recorded which) from PBMCs. The rearrangement links TRBV2 to TRBJ1-6, with a possible D match to TRBD1 (6 bases). This TCR derives from a human donor with aplastic anemia. The CDR3 region is CASSEDSPDAPLHF. The CDR3, as DNA: TGTGCCAGCAGTGAGGACAGCCCGGACGCCCCCCTCCACTTT.